This TCR beta chain was sequenced for a study of cytomegalovirus exposure and HLA in healthy donors. V trimming: 2 bases; J trimming: 7 bases; junction bases outside the gene matches: 3. Per the germline V gene, CDR1 is MNHEY and CDR2 is SVGAGI. This CDR3 region has 14 residues. The PCR made use of 60 Vbeta and 13 Jbeta primers. The protocol was immunoSEQ multiplex PCR, while the TCRdb copy is restricted to in-frame clones and leaves out a portion. The repertoire holds 95,000 to 110,000 clones, with 60% to 75% as singletons. In the case of this clone: Its antigen is not identified.

Study-wide findings and caveats: An analysis was carried out at a later point. It showed that HLA-associated TCR beta chains were more clonally expanded than equally common non-associated chains. Roughly uniform sequencing depth across donors was assumed, possibly incorrectly.

The TCR originated in a man aged 30 to 39 in good health and CMV-seronegative. The chain recombines TRBV6-5 with TRBJ2-1, with 9 bases lining up with TRBD1. Sequencing input: PBMCs. The CDR3 DNA follows: TGTGCCAGCAGTTACAGGACAGGGGCAAATGAGCAGTTCTTC. Amino acids: CASSYRTGANEQFF.